This TCR beta chain is from a study of blood T cells in healthy people across ages. Worth noting for this clonotype: The antigen is unknown. A much larger clone lies one base from this, so it may be a read error.

Together with a sample-barcoded 5' primer, a J-beta primer mix was included in a second PCR lasting roughly 6 to 12 cycles. TCRdb used MiXCR to reprocess the 5' RACE reads, holding one entry per CDR3 protein. The profile shows 650,000 to 800,000 distinct CDR3 sequences, around 52% of them singletons. Notes on the study in general: Roughly linear age-related decline in beta diversity appeared, significant by age approximately 41.

Germline CDR1 is MDHEN and CDR2 is SYDVKM. The CDR3 covers 12 residues. V lost 10 bases, J lost 2 bases, and 12 bases lay in between. The chain employs TRBV28 and TRBJ2-7; D assignment may be TRBD1 or TRBD2 (7 bases each). The sequence derives from a woman aged 80 or over in good health. The sequenced material came from blood. The CDR3 loop reads CANSGTAYEQYF. As DNA, the CDR3 is TGTGCCAACAGCGGGACAGCCTACGAGCAGTACTTC.